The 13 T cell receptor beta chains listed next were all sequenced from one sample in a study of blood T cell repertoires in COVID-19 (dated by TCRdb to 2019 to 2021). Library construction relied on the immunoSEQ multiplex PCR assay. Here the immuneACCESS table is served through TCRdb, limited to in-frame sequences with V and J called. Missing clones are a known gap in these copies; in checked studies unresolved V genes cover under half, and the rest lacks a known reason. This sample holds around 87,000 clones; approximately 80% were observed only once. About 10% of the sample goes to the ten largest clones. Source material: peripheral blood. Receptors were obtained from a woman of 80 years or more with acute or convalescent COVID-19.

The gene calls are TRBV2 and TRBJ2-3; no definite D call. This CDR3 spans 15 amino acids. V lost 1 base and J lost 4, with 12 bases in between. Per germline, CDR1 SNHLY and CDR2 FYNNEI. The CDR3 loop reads CASSEVVRRSDTQYF. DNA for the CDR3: TGTGCCAGCAGTGAAGTCGTGCGGAGATCAGATACGCAGTATTTT.

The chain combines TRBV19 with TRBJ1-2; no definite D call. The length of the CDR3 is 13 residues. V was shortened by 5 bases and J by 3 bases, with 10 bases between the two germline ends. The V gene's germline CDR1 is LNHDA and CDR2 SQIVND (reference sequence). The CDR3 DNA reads TGTGCCAGTAGTTCGGCGGTGTACTATGGCTACACCTTC. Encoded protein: CASSSAVYYGYTF.

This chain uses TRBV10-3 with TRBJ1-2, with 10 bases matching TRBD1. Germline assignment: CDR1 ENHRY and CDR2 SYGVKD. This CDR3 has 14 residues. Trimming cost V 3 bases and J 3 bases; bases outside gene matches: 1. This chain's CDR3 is CAISDGQGDYGYTF. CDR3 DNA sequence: TGTGCCATCAGTGACGGACAGGGGGACTATGGCTACACCTTC.

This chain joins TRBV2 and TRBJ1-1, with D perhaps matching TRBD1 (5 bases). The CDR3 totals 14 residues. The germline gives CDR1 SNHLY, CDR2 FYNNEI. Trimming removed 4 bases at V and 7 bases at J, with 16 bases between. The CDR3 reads CASSVDLVGLEAFF. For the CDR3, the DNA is TGTGCCAGCAGTGTGGACCTAGTGGGACTTGAAGCTTTCTTT.

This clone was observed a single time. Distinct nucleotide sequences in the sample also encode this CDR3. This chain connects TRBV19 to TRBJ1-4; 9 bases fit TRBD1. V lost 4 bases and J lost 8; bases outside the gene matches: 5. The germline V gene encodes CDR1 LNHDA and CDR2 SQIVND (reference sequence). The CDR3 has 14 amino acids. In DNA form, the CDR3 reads TGTGCCAGTAGTACGGGACAGGGAGGCGAAAAACTGTTTTTT. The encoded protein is CASSTGQGGEKLFF.

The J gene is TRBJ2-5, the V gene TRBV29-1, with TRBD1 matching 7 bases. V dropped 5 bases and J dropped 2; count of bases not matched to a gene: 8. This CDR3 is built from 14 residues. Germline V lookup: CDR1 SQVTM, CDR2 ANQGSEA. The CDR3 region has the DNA TGCAGCGTTCTTATAACAGGGGAGCAAGAGACCCAGTACTTC. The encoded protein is CSVLITGEQETQYF.

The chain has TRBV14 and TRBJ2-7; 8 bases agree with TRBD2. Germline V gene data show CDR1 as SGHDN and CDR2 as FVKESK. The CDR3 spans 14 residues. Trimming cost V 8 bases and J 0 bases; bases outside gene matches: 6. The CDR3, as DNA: TGTGCCAGCGCCTTAGCGGGGTACTCCTACGAGCAGTACTTC. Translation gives CASALAGYSYEQYF.

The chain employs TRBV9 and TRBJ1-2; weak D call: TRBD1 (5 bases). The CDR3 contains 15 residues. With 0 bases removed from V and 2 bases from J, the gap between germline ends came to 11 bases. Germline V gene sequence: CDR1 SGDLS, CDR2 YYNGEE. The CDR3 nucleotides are TGTGCCAGCAGCGTAGATCAGGGATACAACTATGGCTACACCTTC. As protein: CASSVDQGYNYGYTF.

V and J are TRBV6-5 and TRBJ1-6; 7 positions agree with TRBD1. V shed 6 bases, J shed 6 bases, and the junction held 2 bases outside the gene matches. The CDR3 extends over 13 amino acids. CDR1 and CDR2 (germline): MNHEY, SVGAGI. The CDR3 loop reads CASRAGGNSPLHF. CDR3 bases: TGTGCCAGCAGGGCAGGGGGTAATTCACCCCTCCACTTT.

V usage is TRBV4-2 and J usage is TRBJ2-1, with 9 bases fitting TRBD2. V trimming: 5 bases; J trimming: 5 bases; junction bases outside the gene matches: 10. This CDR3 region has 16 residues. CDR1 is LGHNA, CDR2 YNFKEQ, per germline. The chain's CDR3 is CASSSRTSDFNNEQFF. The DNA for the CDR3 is TGTGCCAGCAGCTCCCGGACTAGCGATTTTAACAATGAGCAGTTCTTC.

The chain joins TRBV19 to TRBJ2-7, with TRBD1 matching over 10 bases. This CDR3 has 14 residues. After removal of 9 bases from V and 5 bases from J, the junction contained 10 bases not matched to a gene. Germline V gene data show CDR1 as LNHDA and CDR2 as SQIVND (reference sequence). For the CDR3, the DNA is TGTGCCAGCAAATCGGGACAGGGGTTCGACGAGCAGTACTTC. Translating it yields CASKSGQGFDEQYF.

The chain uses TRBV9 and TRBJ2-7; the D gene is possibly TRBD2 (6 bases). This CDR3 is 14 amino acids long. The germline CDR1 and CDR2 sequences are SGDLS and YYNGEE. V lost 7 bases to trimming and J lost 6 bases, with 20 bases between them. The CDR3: CASSRDLPSGEQYF. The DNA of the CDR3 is TGTGCCAGCTCCCGGGACTTACCCTCGGGCGAGCAGTACTTC. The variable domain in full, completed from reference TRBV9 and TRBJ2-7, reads DSGVTQTPKHLITATGQRVTLRCSPRSGDLSVYWYQQSLDQGLQFLIQYYNGEERAKGNILERFSAQQFPDLHSELNLSSLELGDSALYFCASSRDLPSGEQYFGPGTRLTVT.

CDR3 bases: TGTGCCAGTAGTGTTTACAGGGGGGGAGACTATGGCTACACCTTC. Protein sequence: CASSVYRGGDYGYTF. This sequence joins TRBV19 and TRBJ1-2; 8 bases match TRBD1. CDR1 and CDR2 from the germline V gene are LNHDA and SQIVND (reference sequence). The ends lost 5 bases at V and 3 bases at J; junction bases unmatched: 8. CDR3 length equals 15 residues.